These 13 T cell receptor beta chains were sequenced from one sample in a study of blood T cell repertoires in COVID-19. Measured with immunoSEQ multiplex PCR; TCRdb has only the in-frame clones, and not every one. The sample yields 200,000 to 250,000 clones, about nine tenths seen once. Sequences were obtained from peripheral blood. These receptors were taken from a man aged 25 to 40 with COVID-19, enrolled during active disease.

V usage is TRBV5-4 and J usage is TRBJ2-7; TRBD1 matches at 8 bases. The junction had 5 bases not matched to a gene; V was cut back by 1 base and J by 2 bases. The V gene's germline CDR1 is SGHNT and CDR2 YYREEE (reference sequence). CDR3 length: 15 residues. The DNA for the CDR3 is TGTGCCAGCAGCTTGAGTACAGGGGGGCCCTACGAGCAGTACTTC. Protein: CASSLSTGGPYEQYF.

The chain employs TRBV4-3 and TRBJ1-2, with 8 bases fitting TRBD1. The germline CDR1 and CDR2 sequences are LGHNA and YSLEER. This CDR3 has 14 residues. The junction had 7 bases not matched to a gene; V was cut back by 2 bases and J by 8 bases. The CDR3 is CASSQSGGGRGYTF. CDR3 nucleotide sequence: TGCGCCAGCAGCCAATCAGGGGGCGGTAGGGGCTACACCTTC.

J is TRBJ2-1 and V is TRBV6-4; 7 bases are a match to TRBD2. The CDR3 contains 16 residues. CDR1 is MRHNA and CDR2 is SNTAGT in the germline V gene. V lost 6 bases to trimming and J lost 6 bases; unmatched junction nucleotides: 14. The CDR3 protein is CASSLSRLAAPNEQFF. For the CDR3, the DNA is TGTGCCAGCAGCCTCTCTCGGCTAGCGGCACCCAATGAGCAGTTCTTC.

This chain links TRBV11-2 with TRBJ1-1; D is possibly TRBD1 (5 bases). The CDR3 consists of 15 residues. Trimming cost V 5 bases and J 4 bases, with 17 bases left between them. Germline assignment: CDR1 SGHAT and CDR2 FQNNGV. DNA of the CDR3: TGTGCCAGCAGCCCACGCGCAGGGTTGGGCACTGAAGCTTTCTTT. Protein sequence: CASSPRAGLGTEAFF. The full variable domain, its missing parts supplied by reference TRBV11-2 and TRBJ1-1, is EAGVAQSPRYKIIEKRQSVAFWCNPISGHATLYWYQQILGQGPKLLIQFQNNGVVDDSQLPKDRFSAERLKGVDSTLKIQPAKLEDSAVYLCASSPRAGLGTEAFFGQGTRLTVV.

CDR3 nucleotide sequence: TGTGCCAGCAGTTCCTCACCTCCGACAGGGTCCTACAATGAGCAGTTCTTC. It encodes CASSSSPPTGSYNEQFF. J is TRBJ2-1 and V is TRBV6-2 or TRBV6-3, with 7 bases lining up with TRBD1. The V gene end was trimmed by 4 bases and the J gene end by 1 base; junction bases not matched to a gene: 10. The V gene's germline CDR1 is MNHEY and CDR2 SVGEGT. This CDR3 has 17 residues.

The chain uses TRBV28 and TRBJ1-6; the match to TRBD1 covers 7 bases. This CDR3 contains 14 residues. V lost 6 bases and J lost 8; bases outside the gene matches: 7. Germline-derived CDR1 and CDR2 are MDHEN and SYDVKM. In DNA, the CDR3 is TGTGCCAGCAGAGGGGGGACAGTTTATTCACCCCTCCACTTT. Translated, it gives CASRGGTVYSPLHF.

This clone was detected once. V and J are TRBV6-1 and TRBJ2-7; unclear D gene. V shed 3 bases and J shed 4 bases, with 10 bases lying between them. Germline CDR1 reads MNHNS; CDR2 reads SASEGT. CDR3 length equals 13 residues. CDR3 amino acids: CASSDGRAYEQYF. CDR3 nucleotides: TGTGCCAGCAGTGATGGGCGAGCATACGAGCAGTACTTC.

J is TRBJ2-7 and V is TRBV4-2; D uncertain. The CDR3 has 13 amino acids. Trimming took off 0 bases at V and 5 bases at J, with 8 bases between the two ends. Per germline, CDR1 LGHNA and CDR2 YNFKEQ. The DNA of the CDR3 is TGTGCCAGCAGCCAAGATAAACCAGACGAGCAGTACTTC. Its protein is CASSQDKPDEQYF.

V and J are TRBV7-2 and TRBJ2-7; D gene unclear. Germline CDR1 reads SGHTA; CDR2 reads FQGNSA. Trimming pared 5 bases from V and 1 base from J, leaving 9 bases between. The CDR3 consists of 13 residues. CDR3 amino acids: CASSTFSSYEQYF. CDR3 DNA: TGTGCCAGCAGCACCTTTAGTTCCTACGAGCAGTACTTC.

This clone was seen a few times. The rearrangement joins TRBV9 to TRBJ1-3, with a tentative D call TRBD1 (6 bases). There are 14 residues in the CDR3. V was cut by 8 bases and J by 0 bases, with 12 bases left in between. Germline values: CDR1 SGDLS, CDR2 YYNGEE. The CDR3 spells CASSTGYSGNTIYF. The CDR3 nucleotides are TGTGCCAGTTCGACAGGCTACTCTGGAAACACCATATATTTT.

The count of this clone is one. The V call is TRBV5-8, the J call TRBJ2-3, with TRBD2 matching over 9 bases. Germline V gene sequence: CDR1 SGHTS, CDR2 YDEGEE. This CDR3 spans 17 amino acids. With 7 bases clipped from V and 3 bases from J, the junction kept 15 bases outside the gene matches. CDR3 nucleotides: TGTGCCAGCCCTAACTCGGGACTAGCAAGTAGGACAGATACGCAGTATTTT. It codes for CASPNSGLASRTDTQYF.

The V gene is TRBV10-3, the J gene TRBJ1-5; no clear D. Germline V CDR1 and CDR2: ENHRY, SYGVKD. The CDR3 contains 16 residues. Trimming removed 2 bases at V and 0 bases at J, with 11 bases between. Written as DNA, the CDR3 is TGTGCCATCAGTGAGGCGACGGGGTTTAGCAATCAGCCCCAGCATTTT. Translation: CAISEATGFSNQPQHF.

V usage is TRBV11-2 and J usage is TRBJ1-4; D ambiguous. V was trimmed by 4 bases and J by 8 bases, leaving 14 bases between them. The CDR3 covers 14 residues. CDR1 is SGHAT, CDR2 FQNNGV, per germline. This chain's CDR3 is CASSSDGSWEKLFF. CDR3 DNA: TGTGCCAGCAGCTCTGACGGGAGTTGGGAAAAACTGTTTTTT. Full variable domain (rest looked up from reference TRBV11-2 and TRBJ1-4): EAGVAQSPRYKIIEKRQSVAFWCNPISGHATLYWYQQILGQGPKLLIQFQNNGVVDDSQLPKDRFSAERLKGVDSTLKIQPAKLEDSAVYLCASSSDGSWEKLFFGSGTQLSVL.